This T cell receptor (beta chain) was identified during a study of T cell changes during pregnancy in multiple sclerosis. CDR3 length: 14 residues. Trimming shortened V by 4 bases and J by 3 bases, and 13 bases separated the two germline ends. Germline V gene data show CDR1 as SGHRS and CDR2 as YFSETQ. Sequenced by immunoSEQ multiplex PCR; TCRdb stores in-frame clones only, minus some. The sample records fewer than 110,000 clones, approximately 90% being singletons. The sample consisted of peripheral blood, taken in the third trimester of pregnancy. The V and J genes are TRBV5-1 and TRBJ2-5, with a possible D match to TRBD2 (6 bases). This clonotype was obtained from a female donor in good health, enrolled as a control in a pregnancy study. The CDR3 DNA follows: TGCGCCAGCAGCCCCCGGGAGCCTAAAGAGACCCAGTACTTC. It specifies CASSPREPKETQYF.